This T cell receptor (beta chain) was sequenced for a study of OX40 agonist ivuxolimab in advanced cancers. Findings and limits, study-wide: Averaged across samples, CD8+ T cells carried more expanded clones than CD4+ did.

Comments on this clone: Its specificity is not known.

The germline gives CDR1 SGHRS, CDR2 YFSETQ. The CDR3 runs to 14 residues. V shed 0 bases and J shed 0 bases, with 6 bases lying between them. The assay was immunoSEQ multiplex PCR, and TCRdb's table has in-frame clones only and misses some. The sample comprises tens of thousands of clones, around 87% of which are singletons, and roughly 12% rests with the top ten. This TCR derives from an adult with an advanced solid tumor such as melanoma, head and neck, liver or kidney cancer. This sequence joins TRBV5-1 and TRBJ1-1; no definite D call. Sequences were derived from CD4+ or CD8+ T cells sorted from blood, sampled in a trial of the OX40 agonist ivuxolimab. Written as DNA, the CDR3 is TGCGCCAGCAGCTTGGCTAGCTTGAACACTGAAGCTTTCTTT. Translating gives CASSLASLNTEAFF. Full variable domain (rest looked up from reference TRBV5-1 and TRBJ1-1): KAGVTQTPRYLIKTRGQQVTLSCSPISGHRSVSWYQQTPGQGLQFLFEYFSETQRNKGNFPGRFSGRQFSNSRSEMNVSTLELGDSALYLCASSLASLNTEAFFGQGTRLTVV.